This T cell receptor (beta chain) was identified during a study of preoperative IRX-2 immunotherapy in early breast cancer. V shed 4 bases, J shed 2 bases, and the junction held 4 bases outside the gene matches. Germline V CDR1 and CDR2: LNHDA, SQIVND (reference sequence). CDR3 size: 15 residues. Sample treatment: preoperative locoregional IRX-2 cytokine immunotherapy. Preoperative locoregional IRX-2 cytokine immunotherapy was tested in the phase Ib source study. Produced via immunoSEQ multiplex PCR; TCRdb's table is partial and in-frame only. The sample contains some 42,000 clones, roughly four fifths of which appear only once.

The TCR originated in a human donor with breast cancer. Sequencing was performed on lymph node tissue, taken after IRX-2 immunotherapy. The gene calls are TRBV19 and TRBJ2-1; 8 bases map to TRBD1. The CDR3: CASSTPGQAYNEQFF. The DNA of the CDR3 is TGTGCCAGTAGTACTCCGGGACAGGCCTACAATGAGCAGTTCTTC.